This T cell receptor beta chain was sequenced in a study of blood T cell repertoires in COVID-19. Study information: Sites in the United States, Italy and Spain provided acute and convalescent COVID-19 samples.

Assay used: immunoSEQ multiplex PCR; TCRdb lists only in-frame clones, some missing. The sample lists around 220,000 clones; around nine tenths were seen once. The CDR3 runs to 16 residues. Germline CDR1 reads SGHTA; CDR2 reads FQGNSA. Deletions cut 6 bases from V and 1 base from J, with 19 bases between. Allocation to cohorts depended on clinical history reported by the participants. What was sequenced was PBMCs or T cells enriched from blood (not recorded which). The genes are TRBV7-2 and TRBJ2-7; D not certain. This receptor was identified in a woman younger than 35 who had recovered from COVID-19. CDR3 sequence reads: CASSLGGVRKSYEQYF. The CDR3 DNA reads as TGTGCCAGCAGTCTTGGCGGAGTCAGAAAATCCTACGAGCAGTACTTC.